This T cell receptor beta chain emerged from a study of TIL therapy for anti-PD-1-resistant metastatic lung cancer. Study-wide background: Tumors were harvested before any PD-1/PD-L1 blockade.

Sequencing used immunoSEQ v3. Clones were sequenced by immunoSEQ multiplex PCR, and TCRdb holds only the in-frame ones, with some missing. The sample has 45,000 to 60,000 clones, 79% seen once. Germline lookup yields CDR1 SNHLY and CDR2 FYNNEI. This CDR3 has 13 residues. Trimming removed 9 bases from V and 7 bases from J, with 13 bases in between. This clone was detected only a few times. Regarding time point: pre-treatment sample, taken before nivolumab and TIL therapy. The chain couples TRBV2 to TRBJ1-6; D is possibly TRBD1 (6 bases). Here the sequenced sample was blood, taken at baseline. The TCR sequence derives from a woman aged 30-79 years with non-small cell lung cancer. The CDR3 sequence is CASIQGRNSPLHF. CDR3 DNA: TGTGCCAGTATACAGGGCAGGAATTCACCCCTCCACTTT.